These T cell receptor beta chains were read from a single sample in a study of blood T cell repertoires in COVID-19. This table comes from immunoSEQ multiplex PCR, and its TCRdb copy is limited to in-frame clones, with some not included. The table includes some 120,000 clones, about 93% detected once. The sequenced sample consisted of peripheral blood. These receptors all stem from a man aged 45-65 years with COVID-19, enrolled during active disease. Both conserved end residues are part of each CDR3. D genes are given only for firm matches. Size is stated for part of the rows, as once, few or many counts, or as a class when the clone is expanded.

TRBV7-3,TRBJ1-1,-,-,CASSPGHQNTEAFF,TGTGCCAGCAGCCCGGGACACCAGAACACTGAAGCTTTCTTT
TRBV5-1,TRBJ2-2,-,TRBD2,CASLKTSGWGTGELFF,TGCGCCAGCCTCAAGACTAGCGGTTGGGGCACCGGGGAGCTGTTTTTT
TRBV28,TRBJ2-1,-,TRBD2,CASSMTSGSFNEQFF,TGTGCCAGCAGTATGACTAGCGGGAGTTTTAATGAGCAGTTCTTC
TRBV6-5,TRBJ1-2,-,TRBD1,CASSPRQGWDGYTF,TGTGCCAGCAGTCCTCGACAGGGGTGGGATGGCTACACCTTC
TRBV19,TRBJ2-4,-,TRBD1,CASSIGTGNPAQLAKNIQYF,TGTGCCAGTAGTATAGGGACAGGGAATCCCGCGCAACTAGCCAAAAACATTCAGTACTTC
TRBV2,TRBJ2-2,-,TRBD1,CASKPTIRGRKTGELFF,TGTGCCAGCAAGCCCACAATCAGGGGGCGCAAAACCGGGGAGCTGTTTTTT
TRBV14,TRBJ2-7,-,TRBD2,CASSHLLASHYEQYF,TGTGCCAGCAGCCATTTACTAGCGTCACATTACGAGCAGTACTTC
TRBV11-2,TRBJ2-3,-,-,CASSLGRDSLTDTQYF,TGTGCCAGCAGCTTAGGGCGGGACAGCCTCACAGATACGCAGTATTTT
TRBV5-1,TRBJ2-3,-,-,CASSLTDTQYF,TGCGCCAGCAGCCTCACAGATACGCAGTATTTT
TRBV30,TRBJ2-7,-,TRBD2,CAWSTSGPSYEQYF,TGTGCCTGGAGTACTAGCGGGCCCTCCTACGAGCAGTACTTC
TRBV4-2,TRBJ1-3,-,-,CASSQDEAGNSGNTIYF,TGTGCCAGCAGCCAAGATGAAGCAGGCAACTCTGGAAACACCATATATTTT
TRBV7-2,TRBJ1-1,-,-,CASSPQTYMNTEAFF,TGTGCCAGCAGCCCACAGACGTATATGAACACTGAAGCTTTCTTT
TRBV5-6,TRBJ2-1,once,-,CASSLNTYNEQFF,TGTGCCAGCAGCTTGAACACATACAATGAGCAGTTCTTC
TRBV19,TRBJ2-1,once,TRBD2,CASSISGSGQFF,TGTGCCAGTAGTATAAGCGGGAGCGGGCAGTTCTTC
TRBV27,TRBJ2-1,-,TRBD2,CASSFKREDNEQFF,TGTGCCAGCAGTTTCAAGCGGGAGGACAATGAGCAGTTCTTC
TRBV27,TRBJ2-6,-,TRBD1,CASSLRVGGAGANVLTF,TGTGCCAGCAGTTTAAGAGTAGGGGGCGCTGGGGCCAACGTCCTGACTTTC
TRBV18,TRBJ1-5,-,-,CASSSTGQLQHF,TGTGCCAGCTCATCTACAGGGCAGCTCCAGCATTTT
TRBV29-1,TRBJ2-3,-,-,CSVDSEWGTDTQYF,TGCAGCGTTGACAGCGAGTGGGGCACAGATACGCAGTATTTT
TRBV7-3,TRBJ2-3,-,TRBD1,CASSSSGTGSRADTQYF,TGTGCCAGCAGCTCATCGGGGACAGGGAGCCGGGCGGATACGCAGTATTTT
TRBV30,TRBJ2-3,-,-,CAWSVLGPEDTQYF,TGTGCCTGGAGTGTATTGGGTCCGGAGGATACGCAGTATTTT
TRBV7-9,TRBJ2-3,once,-,CASSLGPGTDTQYF,TGTGCCAGCAGCTTAGGTCCCGGCACAGATACGCAGTATTTT
TRBV6-4,TRBJ1-2,once,TRBD1,CASSAGTGEGYTF,TGTGCCAGCAGTGCTGGGACAGGGGAAGGCTACACCTTC
TRBV4-1,TRBJ1-5,-,-,CASRETGGGNQPQHF,TGCGCCAGCAGAGAGACGGGGGGAGGAAATCAGCCCCAGCATTTT
TRBV19,TRBJ2-2,-,TRBD2,CASSIGTPRGANTGELFF,TGTGCCAGTAGTATCGGAACACCTCGGGGGGCGAACACCGGGGAGCTGTTTTTT
TRBV3-1/TRBV3-2,TRBJ2-3,-,TRBD2,CASSQRGLSTDTQYF,TGTGCCAGCAGCCAACGGGGACTATCCACAGATACGCAGTATTTT
TRBV7-8,TRBJ2-7,-,-,CASSLRRELYEQYF,TGTGCCAGCAGCTTACGGCGGGAACTCTACGAGCAGTACTTC
TRBV5-1,TRBJ1-3,-,TRBD1,CASSLAGGERNTIYF,TGCGCCAGCAGCCTAGCAGGGGGCGAGAGAAACACCATATATTTT